This entry concerns a single T cell receptor beta chain. The antigen is unknown. Libraries were prepared by immunoSEQ multiplex PCR; TCRdb keeps only in-frame clonotypes and omits some of them. The data contain over 80,000 clones, 80% to 95% of them singletons. The source of the sample is a study of T cell responses to AZD1222 COVID-19 vaccine. Study conclusions and caveats: Among the donors, most were white British and more were female, and clonal diversity was possibly underestimated. Vaccination with two AZD1222 doses was followed by a rise in Spike-specific TCR breadth and depth.

Recipients boosted at about 4 weeks or about 12 weeks are pooled. The CDR3 spans 14 residues. V lost 5 bases to trimming and J lost 7 bases, with 12 bases between them. Germline CDR1 and CDR2: MDHEN and SYDVKM. This receptor was identified in an adult who received the AZD1222 COVID-19 vaccine. This chain joins TRBV28 and TRBJ1-6; D is perhaps TRBD1 (6 bases). The sequenced sample was peripheral blood, obtained 28 days after the second AZD1222 dose. The CDR3 protein is CASSTGQGNSPLHF. The CDR3 DNA reads TGTGCCAGCAGTACGGGACAAGGAAATTCACCCCTCCACTTT.